The present TCR beta chain was sequenced within a study of technical replicates of blood from four donors. Assay: immunoSEQ multiplex PCR; the TCRdb copy retains only in-frame clones and omits some. The profile shows 70,000 to 95,000 clones, nearly 98% of them singletons. V lost 5 bases and J 3 bases, leaving 16 bases between the germline ends. This CDR3 is built from 14 residues. Germline-derived CDR1 and CDR2 are GTSNPN and SVGIG (reference sequence). The chain joins TRBV30 to TRBJ1-2; weak D call: TRBD1 (6 bases). The sequenced sample consisted of T cells isolated from PBMCs. This clonotype was obtained from a human donor in good health. This CDR3 reads CAWAEQGADYGYTF. CDR3 DNA: TGTGCCTGGGCCGAACAGGGCGCCGACTATGGCTACACCTTC.